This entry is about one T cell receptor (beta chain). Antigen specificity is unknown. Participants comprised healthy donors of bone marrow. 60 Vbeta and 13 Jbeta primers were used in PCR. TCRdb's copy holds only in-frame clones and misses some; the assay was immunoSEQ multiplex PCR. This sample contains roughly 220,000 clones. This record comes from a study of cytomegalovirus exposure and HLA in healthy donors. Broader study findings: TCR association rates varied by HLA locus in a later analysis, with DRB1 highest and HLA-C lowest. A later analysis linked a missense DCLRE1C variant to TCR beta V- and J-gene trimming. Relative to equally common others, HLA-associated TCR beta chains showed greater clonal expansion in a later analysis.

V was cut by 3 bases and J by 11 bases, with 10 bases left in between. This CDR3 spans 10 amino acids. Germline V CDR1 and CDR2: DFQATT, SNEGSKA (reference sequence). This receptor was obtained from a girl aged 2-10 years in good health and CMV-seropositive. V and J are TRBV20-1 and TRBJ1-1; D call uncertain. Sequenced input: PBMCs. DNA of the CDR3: TGCAGTGCTAGTCAGGAGGAGGCTTTCTTT. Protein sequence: CSASQEEAFF.